What follows are 23 T cell receptor beta chains derived from one specimen sequenced in a study of T cell repertoires in cytomegalovirus infection. MiXCR, run by TCRdb on the reads, gives a single entry per CDR3 protein. Of approximately 190,000 distinct CDR3 sequences in the sample, 28% were seen once. The sequenced sample was PBMCs. The receptors come from a human donor in good health (CMV status not recorded). Some clones in this sample may be carry-over from other donors' samples.

This clonotype was detected only a few times. The gene calls are TRBV29-1 and TRBJ1-3; D is possibly TRBD1 (5 bases). The CDR3 contains 14 residues. CDR1 and CDR2 from the germline V gene are SQVTM and ANQGSEA. V lost 6 bases to trimming and J lost 3 bases, with 15 bases between them. The CDR3, as DNA: TGCAGCGTAGCTCAGGACACGATTGGAAACACCATATATTTT. This translates into CSVAQDTIGNTIYF.

CDR3 bases: TGTGCCAGCAGTTTCCTCTATAATTCACCCCTCCACTTT. This gives the protein CASSFLYNSPLHF. This sequence joins TRBV12-3 or TRBV12-4 and TRBJ1-6; D call uncertain. V was clipped by 3 bases and J by 3 bases, with 3 bases between them. The CDR3 has 13 amino acids.

This clonotype appeared a few times. The V and J genes are TRBV12-3 or TRBV12-4 and TRBJ1-1; 9 positions match TRBD1. CDR3 length: 14 residues. V shed 4 bases, J shed 3 bases, and the junction held 3 bases outside the gene matches. CDR3 sequence reads: CASSYRQGDTEAFF. DNA for the CDR3: TGTGCCAGCAGTTATAGACAGGGGGACACTGAAGCTTTCTTT.

There are a few counts of this clonotype. This CDR3 is CASSSDRGRGEKLFF. For the CDR3, the DNA is TGTGCCAGCAGCTCGGACAGGGGGCGCGGAGAAAAACTGTTTTTT. This chain links TRBV7-6 with TRBJ1-4; 11 bases are shared with TRBD1. From germline, CDR1 is SGHVS and CDR2 FNYEAQ. J gave up 8 bases and V 4 bases, and 6 bases lay outside the gene matches. This CDR3 contains 15 residues.

This chain links TRBV7-2 with TRBJ2-1, with TRBD1 matching over 12 bases. Trimming at V came to 4 bases and at J to 9 bases, leaving 4 bases not matched to a gene. This CDR3 spans 14 amino acids. Germline assignment: CDR1 SGHTA and CDR2 FQGNSA. The CDR3 nucleotides are TGTGCCAGCAGCTACCGGGACAGGGGGCTTGAGCAGTTCTTC. Translated: CASSYRDRGLEQFF.

In this sample, this clonotype turned up many times. The chain couples TRBV7-2 to TRBJ2-6; possibly TRBD1 for D (5 bases). Trimming stripped 5 bases from V and 3 bases from J, with 8 bases between. The germline CDR1 and CDR2 sequences are SGHTA and FQGNSA. This CDR3 is built from 14 residues. The CDR3 is CASSTQGGANVLTF. The CDR3 DNA is TGTGCCAGCAGCACCCAGGGTGGGGCCAACGTCCTGACTTTC. The full variable domain, completed using reference TRBV7-2 and TRBJ2-6, is GAGVSQSPSNKVTEKGKDVELRCDPISGHTALYWYRQSLGQGLEFLIYFQGNSAPDKSGLPSDRFSAERTGGSVSTLTIQRTQQEDSAVYLCASSTQGGANVLTFGAGSRLTVL.

There are many counts of this clonotype. The V call is TRBV6-1, the J call TRBJ1-5; 7 positions agree with TRBD1. This CDR3 comprises 19 residues. The ends lost 4 bases at V and 4 bases at J; junction bases unmatched: 19. The germline V gene encodes CDR1 MNHNS and CDR2 SASEGT. CDR3 DNA: TGTGCCAGCAGTGGATCCTTGGGACAGACCTTTTTTCTGAATCAGCCCCAGCATTTT. Translation: CASSGSLGQTFFLNQPQHF.

This clonotype came up a few times. The V gene is TRBV7-8, the J gene TRBJ2-2; 9 nucleotides agree with TRBD1. In germline, CDR1 is SGHVS, CDR2 FQNEAQ. The CDR3 extends over 17 amino acids. V dropped 0 bases and J dropped 0; count of bases not matched to a gene: 2. The CDR3 sequence is CASSLARTGANTGELFF. CDR3 DNA: TGTGCCAGCAGCTTAGCCCGGACAGGGGCGAACACCGGGGAGCTGTTTTTT. The variable domain in full, with the rest retrieved from reference TRBV7-8 and TRBJ2-2, is GAGVSQSPRYKVAKRGQDVALRCDPISGHVSLFWYQQALGQGPEFLTYFQNEAQLDKSGLPSDRFFAERPEGSVSTLKIQRTQQEDSAVYLCASSLARTGANTGELFFGEGSRLTVL.

This CDR3 reads CASSLIPGLNSYEQYF. For the CDR3, the DNA is TGTGCCAGCAGCTTGATACCGGGACTCAACTCCTACGAGCAGTACTTC. This rearrangement joins TRBV7-9 to TRBJ2-7, with D perhaps TRBD2 (6 bases). V was cut by 3 bases and J by 0 bases, with 15 bases left in between. The CDR3 spans 16 residues. Germline CDR1 and CDR2: SEHNR and FQNEAQ (reference sequence). Together with reference TRBV7-9 and TRBJ2-7, the CDR3 gives the full variable domain: DTGVSQNPRHKITKRGQNVTFRCDPISEHNRLYWYRQTLGQGPEFLTYFQNEAQLEKSRLLSDRFSAERPKGSFSTLEIQRTEQGDSAMYLCASSLIPGLNSYEQYFGPGTRLTVT.

The chain joins TRBV29-1 to TRBJ2-5; 8 bases agree with TRBD2. The ends lost 4 bases at V and 3 bases at J; junction bases unmatched: 4. The CDR3 has 13 residues. Germline V gene lookup returns CDR1 SQVTM and CDR2 ANQGSEA. CDR3 in amino acids: CSVAGGKEETQYF. The CDR3 bases are TGCAGCGTTGCGGGGGGGAAAGAAGAGACCCAGTACTTC.

The chain has TRBV20-1 and TRBJ1-1; no reliable D call. Germline V lookup: CDR1 DFQATT, CDR2 SNEGSKA (reference sequence). The V gene lost 6 bases and the J gene lost 0 bases, with 17 bases spanning the gap. CDR3 length: 15 residues. The CDR3 DNA is TGCAGTGCAAGTCCCCGGGATCGGTTGAACACTGAAGCTTTCTTT. Translated: CSASPRDRLNTEAFF.

This chain links TRBV4-2 with TRBJ1-2; D gene uncertain. CDR3 size: 14 residues. V lost 0 bases to trimming and J lost 2 bases, with 7 bases between them. Germline V gene sequence: CDR1 LGHNA, CDR2 YNFKEQ. The CDR3 DNA is TGTGCCAGCAGCCAAGAAGGAGGGAACTATGGCTACACCTTC. Translation: CASSQEGGNYGYTF.

The rearrangement links TRBV19 to TRBJ1-6; 7 bases fit TRBD1. Germline V gene sequence: CDR1 LNHDA, CDR2 SQIVND (reference sequence). The ends lost 6 bases at V and 7 bases at J; junction bases unmatched: 9. This CDR3 region has 15 residues. DNA of the CDR3: TGTGCCAGTAGATCGGACAGGAGCCCCAATTCACCCCTCCACTTT. Amino acids: CASRSDRSPNSPLHF.

The chain is built from TRBV5-1 and TRBJ2-1; D is uncertain. With 4 bases removed from V and 0 bases from J, the gap between germline ends came to 11 bases. The CDR3 sequence is 15 residues long. Germline values: CDR1 SGHRS, CDR2 YFSETQ. CDR3 coding DNA: TGCGCCAGCAGCCCTATAATAAGCTCCTACAATGAGCAGTTCTTC. Residues: CASSPIISSYNEQFF.

Concerning this clonotype: Relative to the germline gene, one junction end is altered; a read error may explain this. The chain links TRBV12-3 or TRBV12-4 to TRBJ2-7; 12 bases fit TRBD1. The CDR3 is 18 amino acids. CDR3 protein: CANSPISSGTGGLIEQYF. CDR3 bases: TGTGCCAACAGTCCGATTTCATCCGGGACAGGGGGCCTTATCGAGCAGTACTTC.

This clonotype showed up just a few times. The chain couples TRBV19 to TRBJ1-5; 8 nucleotides line up with TRBD1. J was trimmed by 7 bases and V by 7 bases; bases with no gene match: 15. Germline V gene lookup returns CDR1 LNHDA and CDR2 SQIVND (reference sequence). This CDR3 contains 16 residues. Here the CDR3 DNA reads TGTGCCAGTATGCCCTTGGACAGGGTAGGTGGACAGCCCCAGCATTTT. As protein: CASMPLDRVGGQPQHF.

V is TRBV6-5 and J is TRBJ1-5; D possibly corresponds to TRBD1 (5 bases). This CDR3 comprises 13 residues. Trimming pared 11 bases from V and 3 bases from J, leaving 14 bases between. Germline loops: CDR1 MNHEY, CDR2 SVGAGI. The CDR3 loop is CAAGDGDNQPQHF. DNA for the CDR3: TGTGCCGCTGGGGACGGGGACAATCAGCCCCAGCATTTT.

This clonotype has more than one count but fewer than ten. The gene calls are TRBV7-2 and TRBJ1-5; maybe TRBD1 (5 bases). CDR3 length: 18 amino acids. CDR1 and CDR2 (germline): SGHTA, FQGNSA. V shed 1 base and J shed 8 bases, with 24 bases lying between them. CDR3 region: CASSLVAGWGGSSEPQHF. The CDR3 nucleotides are TGTGCCAGCAGCTTAGTGGCGGGATGGGGCGGATCCTCGGAGCCCCAGCATTTT. The full variable domain, rest sourced from reference TRBV7-2 and TRBJ1-5, is GAGVSQSPSNKVTEKGKDVELRCDPISGHTALYWYRQSLGQGLEFLIYFQGNSAPDKSGLPSDRFSAERTGGSVSTLTIQRTQQEDSAVYLCASSLVAGWGGSSEPQHFGDGTRLSIL.

The gene calls are TRBV6-4 and TRBJ2-3, with 9 bases that match TRBD2. CDR1 is MRHNA, CDR2 SNTAGT, per germline. After removal of 3 bases from V and 8 bases from J, the junction contained 9 bases not matched to a gene. The CDR3 length is 15 residues. The CDR3 DNA follows: TGTGCCAGCAGTGAACTAGCGGGCGCGTCGGGTACGCAGTATTTT. Amino acids: CASSELAGASGTQYF.

The V gene is TRBV27, the J gene TRBJ2-7; D is ambiguous. Germline values: CDR1 MNHEY, CDR2 SMNVEV (reference sequence). The CDR3 extends over 14 amino acids. Trimming removed 4 bases at V and 9 bases at J, with 19 bases between. The CDR3 DNA follows: TGTGCCAGCAGTTCCCTTGGGCAGCCCGAGAGGCAGTACTTC. Translating it yields CASSSLGQPERQYF.

This clonotype has only a few counts. V gene TRBV7-6 combines with J gene TRBJ1-1, with a weak D call TRBD1 (6 bases). This CDR3 region has 14 residues. V was pared by 5 bases and J by 5 bases, with 15 bases between. Germline loops: CDR1 SGHVS, CDR2 FNYEAQ. This chain's CDR3 is CASSESPQGTEAFF. For the CDR3, the DNA is TGTGCCAGCAGCGAATCACCCCAGGGGACTGAAGCTTTCTTT.

This CDR3 reads CASSEDQTYNEQFF. The CDR3 DNA sequence: TGTGCCAGCAGTGAAGACCAAACCTACAATGAGCAGTTCTTC. J is TRBJ2-1 and V is TRBV25-1, with D hard to call. Trimming removed 2 bases from V and 2 bases from J, with 7 bases in between. The CDR3 totals 14 residues. In germline, CDR1 is MGHDK, CDR2 SYGVNS.

This clonotype was counted between two and nine times. The chain uses TRBV7-9 and TRBJ2-7; possible D gene TRBD1, 5 bases. V was shortened by 5 bases and J by 6 bases, with 11 bases between the two germline ends. The CDR3 consists of 12 residues. CDR1 is SEHNR and CDR2 is FQNEAQ in the germline V gene (reference sequence). The CDR3 coding sequence is TGTGCCAGCAGCCAGGGATTCGGCGAGCAGTACTTC. It codes for CASSQGFGEQYF.